This TCR beta chain appears in the sequencing data of a study of T cells in Graves' hyperthyroidism and ophthalmopathy. Points from the study as a whole: Model-based prediction identified ophthalmopathy a median approximately 6.2 months prior to its onset.

The CDR3 loop spans 14 amino acids. Germline V lookup: CDR1 DFQATT, CDR2 SNEGSKA (reference sequence). With 6 bases removed from V and 6 bases from J, the gap between germline ends came to 17 bases. This clonotype appeared many times. Its cognate antigen is unknown. TCR beta CDR3 regions were amplified from RNA. The study used the HTBI primer set for a first-round RT-PCR of the TCR CDR3. MiXCR was run by TCRdb on the multiplex PCR reads, yielding one entry per CDR3 protein. The repertoire holds roughly 380,000 distinct CDR3 sequences, with approximately 13% as singletons. Material for sequencing was blood. The chain carries TRBV20-1 and TRBJ1-4, with D unresolved. The TCR was taken from a woman in her fifties or sixties with Graves' hyperthyroidism. CDR3 coding DNA: TGCAGTGCCACCAATCGAAATGCCGATGAAAAACTGTTTTTT. Its protein product is CSATNRNADEKLFF.